The 26 T cell receptor beta chains presented below share a single source sample, sequenced in a study of regulatory T cells in long-lasting Graves disease. The authors built TCR beta libraries using iRepertoire HTBI primers and Arm-PCR of CDR3 regions. TCRdb re-derived calls from the multiplex PCR reads in MiXCR, one entry per CDR3 protein. Of 250,000 or so distinct CDR3 sequences in the sample, 20% to 25% were seen once. As to time point: newly diagnosed GD, antithyroid drugs for less than 3 months. The TCR library was made from RNA that had been extracted from PBMCs in TRIzol. The sample consisted of peripheral blood mononuclear cells (PBMCs), taken at new diagnosis, from a patient treated with antithyroid drugs. The source is a female donor with Graves disease.

This clonotype occurred many times. V and J are TRBV4-2 and TRBJ2-7, with a possible D match to TRBD2 (5 bases). Per germline, CDR1 LGHNA and CDR2 YNFKEQ. The length of the CDR3 is 13 residues. V lost 3 bases to trimming and J lost 5 bases, with 11 bases between them. The CDR3 spells CASSHLPGNEQYF. CDR3 bases: TGTGCCAGCAGCCACCTCCCGGGGAACGAGCAGTACTTC.

In its sample, this clonotype was seen many times. The CDR3, as DNA: TGTGCCAGCAGCCGCCGGACAGGGGCCCGCGAGACCCAGTACTTC. Amino acid sequence: CASSRRTGARETQYF. V is TRBV7-9 and J is TRBJ2-5; 9 bases map to TRBD1. The CDR3 runs to 15 residues. Trimming took 5 bases from V and 5 from J; bases not matched to a gene: 9. From germline, CDR1 is SEHNR and CDR2 FQNEAQ (reference sequence). The full variable domain, with the rest looked up from reference TRBV7-9 and TRBJ2-5, is DTGVSQNPRHKITKRGQNVTFRCDPISEHNRLYWYRQTLGQGPEFLTYFQNEAQLEKSRLLSDRFSAERPKGSFSTLEIQRTEQGDSAMYLCASSRRTGARETQYFGPGTRLLVL.

In this sample, this clonotype turned up once. With a far larger clone one base away, a read error is the likely cause. The rearrangement joins TRBV11-2 to TRBJ2-2, with D possibly TRBD2 on 5 matching bases. Trimming took 3 bases from V and 2 from J, leaving 10 bases between them. The CDR3 extends over 15 amino acids. CDR1 and CDR2 (germline): SGHAT, FQNNGV. The CDR3 nucleotides are TGTGCCAGCAGCTTGAGGGCTATTAACACCGGGGAGCTGTTTTTT. Its translation: CASSLRAINTGELFF.

At least ten counts were recorded for this clonotype. The gene calls are TRBV10-3 and TRBJ2-1; 9 bases align to TRBD1. CDR1 is ENHRY, CDR2 SYGVKD, per germline. CDR3 length equals 17 residues. With 0 bases clipped from V and 2 bases from J, the junction kept 5 bases outside the gene matches. The DNA for the CDR3 is TGTGCCATCAGTGAGTCTTCCGGGACAGGGACCTACAATGAGCAGTTCTTC. Encoded protein: CAISESSGTGTYNEQFF.

V usage is TRBV7-2 and J usage is TRBJ2-3, with TRBD1 identical over 9 bases. The germline CDR1 and CDR2 sequences are SGHTA and FQGNSA. Unmatched junction bases numbered 4, after V lost 0 bases and J lost 3 bases. There are 16 residues in the CDR3. The DNA for the CDR3 is TGTGCCAGCAGCTTAGCGGGGACAGGGCCGACAGATACGCAGTATTTT. Its protein is CASSLAGTGPTDTQYF.

This clonotype was seen repeatedly, ten times or more. The chain couples TRBV7-2 to TRBJ1-5, with D maybe TRBD1 (5 bases). The CDR3 has 15 residues. From germline, CDR1 is SGHTA and CDR2 FQGNSA. V was pared by 0 bases and J by 2 bases, with 8 bases between. CDR3 sequence (DNA): TGTGCCAGCAGCTTAGCCGGGACGGGCAATCAGCCCCAGCATTTT. Protein product: CASSLAGTGNQPQHF.

The chain has TRBV7-2 and TRBJ2-5; D perhaps matches TRBD2 (5 bases). The ends were cut back, 4 bases at V and 2 bases at J, with 11 bases in the middle. CDR3 length equals 14 residues. Germline V gives CDR1 SGHTA, CDR2 FQGNSA. CDR3 sequence (DNA): TGTGCCAGCAGCTCACCGGGGAATCAAGAGACCCAGTACTTC. Its translation: CASSSPGNQETQYF.

This clonotype was found many times. Here the CDR3 DNA reads TGTGCCAGCAGCCGCTTGGGGGGCGTAGATACGCAGTATTTT. Protein: CASSRLGGVDTQYF. This sequence joins TRBV11-3 and TRBJ2-3; D may match TRBD1 or TRBD2 (6 bases each). Germline V gene lookup returns CDR1 SGHNT and CDR2 YENEEA. CDR3 length: 14 residues. V lost 5 bases, J lost 5 bases, and 14 bases lay in between.

This clonotype was recorded many times. The genes are TRBV7-9 and TRBJ1-3; D gene unclear. V shed 1 base and J shed 8 bases, with 18 bases lying between them. The CDR3 spans 16 residues. Per germline, CDR1 SEHNR and CDR2 FQNEAQ (reference sequence). The CDR3 region is CASSLVSGGLKDTIYF. The CDR3, as DNA: TGTGCCAGCAGCTTAGTTTCTGGCGGGCTTAAGGACACCATATATTTT. The whole variable domain, filled in from reference TRBV7-9 and TRBJ1-3, reads DTGVSQNPRHKITKRGQNVTFRCDPISEHNRLYWYRQTLGQGPEFLTYFQNEAQLEKSRLLSDRFSAERPKGSFSTLEIQRTEQGDSAMYLCASSLVSGGLKDTIYFGEGSWLTVV.

This clonotype was seen repeatedly, ten times or more. The chain joins TRBV12-3 or TRBV12-4 to TRBJ1-6, with TRBD1 as a possible D gene (5 bases). This CDR3 contains 14 residues. V lost 8 bases and J 8 bases, leaving 16 bases between the germline ends. CDR3 DNA: TGTGCCAGCCGAAGGGCAGGGTCGGATTCACCCCTCCACTTT. Translation: CASRRAGSDSPLHF.

This clonotype was seen many times. The genes are TRBV20-1 and TRBJ1-6; D is undetermined. The CDR3 runs 13 residues. Germline CDR1 DFQATT, CDR2 SNEGSKA (reference sequence). V was cut by 1 base and J by 8 bases, with 9 bases left in between. The CDR3 sequence is CSARAHGDSPLHF. Here the CDR3 DNA reads TGCAGTGCTAGAGCCCATGGGGATTCACCCCTCCACTTT.

This clonotype was picked up a small number of times. The chain links TRBV3-1 to TRBJ1-2; possible D gene TRBD1, 5 bases. Trimming removed 4 bases at V and 3 bases at J, with 12 bases between. The CDR3 length is 14 residues. Germline-derived CDR1 and CDR2 are LGHDT and YNNKEL (reference sequence). As DNA, the CDR3 is TGTGCCAGCAGCCGGCCAGGGTGGGACTATGGCTACACCTTC. Protein: CASSRPGWDYGYTF. Supplemented by reference TRBV3-1 and TRBJ1-2, the full variable domain reads DTAVSQTPKYLVTQMGNDKSIKCEQNLGHDTMYWYKQDSKKFLKIMFSYNNKELIINETVPNRFSPKSPDKAHLNLHINSLELGDSAVYFCASSRPGWDYGYTFGSGTRLTVV.

This clonotype has ten or more counts. The genes are TRBV6-4 and TRBJ2-7; D might be TRBD2 (6 bases). V lost 8 bases and J 2 bases, leaving 16 bases between the germline ends. From germline, CDR1 is MRHNA and CDR2 SNTAGT. The CDR3 contains 14 residues. CDR3 region: CASLSSREAYEQYF. CDR3 DNA sequence: TGTGCCAGCCTATCCAGCAGGGAGGCCTACGAGCAGTACTTC.

There are many counts of this clonotype. The chain uses TRBV10-3 and TRBJ2-6; the D is unclear. This CDR3 spans 16 amino acids. Germline CDR1 and CDR2: ENHRY and SYGVKD. Trimming cost V 3 bases and J 0 bases, with 9 bases left between them. Here the CDR3 DNA reads TGTGCCATCAGTGAAGGCAGGTACTCTGGGGCCAACGTCCTGACTTTC. Protein sequence: CAISEGRYSGANVLTF.

This clonotype was recorded at least ten times. This chain joins TRBV20-1 and TRBJ2-3; D unresolved. Germline assignment: CDR1 DFQATT and CDR2 SNEGSKA (reference sequence). This CDR3 region has 16 residues. V lost 3 bases and J 0 bases, leaving 16 bases between the germline ends. The CDR3 sequence: CSASDWASPSTDTQYF. The CDR3 bases are TGCAGTGCTAGTGACTGGGCCTCCCCTAGCACAGATACGCAGTATTTT.

As concerns this clonotype: Given a far larger clone just one base away, this is likely a sequencing read error. The genes are TRBV11-3 and TRBJ2-7; a possible D gene is TRBD2 (5 bases). Germline V gene lookup returns CDR1 SGHNT and CDR2 YENEEA. CDR3 size: 14 residues. The V end lost 5 bases, the J end lost 4 bases, and 15 bases lay between the germline ends. CDR3 sequence reads: CASSIGLSSYEQYF. CDR3 DNA sequence: TGTGCCAGCAGCATCGGACTCTCGAGTTACGAGCAGTACTTC.

Ten or more counts support this clonotype. V usage is TRBV20-1 and J usage is TRBJ2-3; D may be TRBD2 (5 bases). From germline, CDR1 is DFQATT and CDR2 SNEGSKA (reference sequence). The CDR3 consists of 14 residues. Trimming cost V 3 bases and J 1 base, with 11 bases left between them. The CDR3 sequence is CSASAGIRTDTQYF. The CDR3 region has the DNA TGCAGTGCTAGTGCGGGTATACGCACAGATACGCAGTATTTT.

DNA for the CDR3: TGTGCCAGCGCACTGCCGAGCACAGATACGCAGTATTTT. The encoded protein is CASALPSTDTQYF. The rearrangement links TRBV9 to TRBJ2-3; no clear D. Germline lookup yields CDR1 SGDLS and CDR2 YYNGEE. The CDR3 consists of 13 residues. Trimming left V 7 bases short and J 0 bases short, with 9 bases between.

This clonotype was counted at least ten times. This sequence joins TRBV28 and TRBJ2-7; D possibly matches TRBD1 or TRBD2 (5 bases each). The CDR3 loop spans 12 amino acids. Trimming left V 6 bases short and J 7 bases short, with 13 bases between. Germline V gene lookup returns CDR1 MDHEN and CDR2 SYDVKM. For the CDR3, the DNA is TGTGCCAGCAGATTTAGGGGCGGGGAGCAGTACTTC. Translation: CASRFRGGEQYF. The full variable domain, with the rest looked up from reference TRBV28 and TRBJ2-7, is DVKVTQSSRYLVKRTGEKVFLECVQDMDHENMFWYRQDPGLGLRLIYFSYDVKMKEKGDIPEGYSVSREKKERFSLILESASTNQTSMYLCASRFRGGEQYFGPGTRLTVT.

Comments on this clonotype: This is likely an artifact of a read error, given a far larger clone one base away. The V gene is TRBV7-3, the J gene TRBJ2-7; a possible D gene is TRBD1 (5 bases). Germline values: CDR1 SGHTA, CDR2 FQGTGA. The germline V and J ends were trimmed by 5 bases and 2 bases, with 19 bases remaining between them. This CDR3 is built from 16 residues. Written as DNA, the CDR3 is TGTGCCAGCAGCAGAGATCGTGCAGGGCCTACCTACGAGCAGTACTTC. It codes for CASSRDRAGPTYEQYF.

In this sample, this clonotype turned up many times. Germline is not matched at one junction end, which may reflect a read error. This rearrangement joins TRBV4-1 to TRBJ1-3; D perhaps matches TRBD1 (6 bases). Germline lookup yields CDR1 MGHRA and CDR2 YSYEKL. The CDR3 contains 15 residues. The DNA for the CDR3 is TGTGCCAGCAGCCAAGGGGGGACATCTGGAAACACCATATATTTT. This encodes CASSQGGTSGNTIYF.

This clonotype was picked up many times. This chain joins TRBV28 and TRBJ2-7, with 9 bases matching TRBD1. The V gene's germline CDR1 is MDHEN and CDR2 SYDVKM. This CDR3 spans 13 amino acids. V was pared by 6 bases and J by 9 bases, with 9 bases of the junction left unmatched. CDR3 DNA sequence: TGTGCCAGCAGCCCGGGACAGGGAACAAGGCAGTACTTC. Translated: CASSPGQGTRQYF.

This clonotype was seen a single time. The chain uses TRBV4-3 and TRBJ1-5, with TRBD1 as a possible D gene (5 bases). The CDR3 sequence is 14 residues long. V lost 1 base, J lost 7 bases, and 11 bases lay in between. Germline lookup yields CDR1 LGHNA and CDR2 YSLEER. The CDR3: CASSQAGGGQPQHF. CDR3 nucleotides: TGCGCCAGCAGCCAAGCTGGGGGAGGCCAGCCCCAGCATTTT.

V and J are TRBV28 and TRBJ2-3; D possibly corresponds to TRBD2 (5 bases). Germline CDR1 and CDR2: MDHEN and SYDVKM. V dropped 5 bases and J dropped 4 bases, with 16 bases sitting between them. The CDR3 is 15 residues long. CDR3 in amino acids: CASSPATLEADTQYF. In DNA, the CDR3 is TGTGCCAGCAGTCCGGCAACACTGGAGGCAGATACGCAGTATTTT.

In its sample, this clonotype was seen a few times. V and J are TRBV4-1 and TRBJ1-4, with unresolved D. Trimming left V 0 bases short and J 7 bases short, with 24 bases between. The CDR3 totals 19 residues. The germline gives CDR1 MGHRA, CDR2 YSYEKL. The CDR3 sequence: CASSQDYDSFETRSEKLFF. The CDR3 nucleotides read TGCGCCAGCAGCCAAGATTACGATTCGTTCGAGACCCGAAGTGAAAAACTGTTTTTT.

As regards this clonotype: A much more abundant neighbour one base away suggests this may be a read error. V is TRBV7-2 and J is TRBJ2-1, with unresolved D. The end of the DNA fits TRBJ2-4 better, so the J call may be wrong. The CDR3 runs to 12 residues. The V gene's germline CDR1 is SGHTA and CDR2 FQGNSA. CDR3 sequence (DNA): TGTGCCAGCAGCCTGAGTAGAGGCATTCAGTACTTC. Protein: CASSLSRGIQYF.